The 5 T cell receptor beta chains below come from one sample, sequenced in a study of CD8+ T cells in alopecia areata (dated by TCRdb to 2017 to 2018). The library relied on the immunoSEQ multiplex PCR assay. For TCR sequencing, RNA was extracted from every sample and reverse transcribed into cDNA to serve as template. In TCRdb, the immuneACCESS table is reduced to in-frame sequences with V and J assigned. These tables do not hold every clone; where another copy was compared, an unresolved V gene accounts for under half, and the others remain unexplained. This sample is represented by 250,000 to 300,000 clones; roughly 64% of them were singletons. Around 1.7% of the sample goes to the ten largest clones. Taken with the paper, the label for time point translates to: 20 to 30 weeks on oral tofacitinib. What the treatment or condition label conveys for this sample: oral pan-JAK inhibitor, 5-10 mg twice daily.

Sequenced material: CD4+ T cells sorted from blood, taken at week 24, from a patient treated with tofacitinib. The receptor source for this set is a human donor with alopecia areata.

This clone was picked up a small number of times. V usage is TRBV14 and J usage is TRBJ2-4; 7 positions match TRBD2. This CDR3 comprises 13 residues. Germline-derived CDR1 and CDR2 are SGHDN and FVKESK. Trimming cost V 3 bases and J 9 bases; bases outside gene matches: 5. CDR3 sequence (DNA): TGTGCCAGCAGCCACCTGGGGGAGGGCATTCAGTACTTC. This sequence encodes CASSHLGEGIQYF.

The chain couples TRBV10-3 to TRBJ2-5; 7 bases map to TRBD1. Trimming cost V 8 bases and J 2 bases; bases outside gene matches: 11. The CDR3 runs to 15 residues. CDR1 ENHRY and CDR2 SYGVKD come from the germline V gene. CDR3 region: CAIQARQGQQETQYF. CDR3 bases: TGTGCCATCCAGGCCCGACAGGGCCAACAAGAGACCCAGTACTTC.

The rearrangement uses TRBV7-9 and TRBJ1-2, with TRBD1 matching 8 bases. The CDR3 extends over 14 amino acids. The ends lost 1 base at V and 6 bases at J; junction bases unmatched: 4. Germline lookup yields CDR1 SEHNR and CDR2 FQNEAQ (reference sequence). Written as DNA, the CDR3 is TGTGCCAGCAGCTTAGGGGACAGGAAAGATGGCTACACCTTC. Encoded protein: CASSLGDRKDGYTF.

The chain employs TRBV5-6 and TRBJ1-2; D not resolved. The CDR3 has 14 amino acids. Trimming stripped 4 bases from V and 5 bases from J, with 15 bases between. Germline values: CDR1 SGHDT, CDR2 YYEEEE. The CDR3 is CASSPGPFGYGYTF. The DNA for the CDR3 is TGTGCCAGCAGCCCCGGGCCCTTCGGATATGGCTACACCTTC. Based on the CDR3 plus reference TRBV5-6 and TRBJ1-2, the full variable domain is DAGVTQSPTHLIKTRGQQVTLRCSPKSGHDTVSWYQQALGQGPQFIFQYYEEEERQRGNFPDRFSGHQFPNYSSELNVNALLLGDSALYLCASSPGPFGYGYTFGSGTRLTVV.

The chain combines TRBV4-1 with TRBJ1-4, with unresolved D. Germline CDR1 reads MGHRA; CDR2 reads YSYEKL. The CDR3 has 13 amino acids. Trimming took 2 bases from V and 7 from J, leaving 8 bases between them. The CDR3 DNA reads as TGCGCCAGCAGCCAAAGGGTGGGTGAAAAACTGTTTTTT. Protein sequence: CASSQRVGEKLFF.